This TCR beta chain comes out of a study of CD8 T cells in ankylosing spondylitis. Study outcomes and limitations: The study identified a TCR beta motif of under 10 highly homologous variants that appeared characteristic of ankylosing spondylitis blood.

This clonotype has only a few counts. Its matching antigen is unknown. Germline-derived CDR1 and CDR2 are SGHRS and YFSETQ. The length of the CDR3 is 14 residues. V shed 0 bases and J shed 1 base, with 7 bases lying between them. TCRdb ran MiXCR on the 5' RACE reads and lists one entry per CDR3 protein. The sample has roughly 300,000 distinct CDR3 sequences, 6.5% to 10% seen once. Material for sequencing was blood, either unsorted or a sorted T cell fraction (not recorded which). V gene TRBV5-1 combines with J gene TRBJ1-1; D is uncertain. This TCR came from a male donor with ankylosing spondylitis. The CDR3 protein is CASSLARSNTEAFF. The CDR3 DNA is TGCGCCAGCAGCTTGGCCAGGTCGAACACTGAAGCTTTCTTT. Full variable domain (missing parts from reference TRBV5-1 and TRBJ1-1): KAGVTQTPRYLIKTRGQQVTLSCSPISGHRSVSWYQQTPGQGLQFLFEYFSETQRNKGNFPGRFSGRQFSNSRSEMNVSTLELGDSALYLCASSLARSNTEAFFGQGTRLTVV.